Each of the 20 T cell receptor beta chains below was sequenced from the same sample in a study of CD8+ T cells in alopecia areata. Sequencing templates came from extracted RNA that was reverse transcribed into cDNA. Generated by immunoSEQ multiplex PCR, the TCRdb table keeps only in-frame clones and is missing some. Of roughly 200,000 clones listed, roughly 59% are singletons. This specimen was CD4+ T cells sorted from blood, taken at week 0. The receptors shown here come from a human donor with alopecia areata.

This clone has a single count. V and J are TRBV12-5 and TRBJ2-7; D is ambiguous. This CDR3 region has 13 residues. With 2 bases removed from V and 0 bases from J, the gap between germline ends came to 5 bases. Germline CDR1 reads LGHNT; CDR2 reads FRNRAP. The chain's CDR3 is CASGLLSSYEQYF. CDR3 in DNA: TGTGCTAGTGGTTTGTTAAGCTCCTACGAGCAGTACTTC.

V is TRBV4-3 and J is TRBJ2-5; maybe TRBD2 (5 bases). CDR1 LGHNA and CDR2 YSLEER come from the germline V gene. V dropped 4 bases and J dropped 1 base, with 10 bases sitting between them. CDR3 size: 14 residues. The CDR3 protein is CASSPQRAQETQYF. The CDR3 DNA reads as TGCGCCAGCAGCCCGCAGAGGGCCCAAGAGACCCAGTACTTC.

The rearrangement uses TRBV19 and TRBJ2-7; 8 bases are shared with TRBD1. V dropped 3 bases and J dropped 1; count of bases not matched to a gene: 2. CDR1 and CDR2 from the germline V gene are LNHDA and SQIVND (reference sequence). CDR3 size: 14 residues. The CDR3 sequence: CASSIWTGSYEQYF. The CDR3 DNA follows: TGTGCCAGTAGTATTTGGACAGGGTCCTACGAGCAGTACTTC.

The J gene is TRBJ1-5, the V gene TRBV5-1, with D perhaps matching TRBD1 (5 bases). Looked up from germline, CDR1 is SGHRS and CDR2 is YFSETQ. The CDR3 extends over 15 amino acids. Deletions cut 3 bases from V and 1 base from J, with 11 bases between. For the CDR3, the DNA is TGCGCCAGCAGCTCCCAACCAGGGAGCAATCAGCCCCAGCATTTT. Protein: CASSSQPGSNQPQHF.

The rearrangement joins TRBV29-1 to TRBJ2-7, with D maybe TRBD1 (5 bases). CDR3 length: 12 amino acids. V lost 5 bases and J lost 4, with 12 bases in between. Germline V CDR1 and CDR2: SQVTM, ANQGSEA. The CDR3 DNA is TGCAGCGTTCAGCCAGGGATGTACGAGCAGTACTTC. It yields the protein CSVQPGMYEQYF.

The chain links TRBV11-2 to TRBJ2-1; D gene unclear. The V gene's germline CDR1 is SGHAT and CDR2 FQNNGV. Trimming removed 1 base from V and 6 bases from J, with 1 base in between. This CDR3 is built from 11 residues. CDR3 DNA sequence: TGTGCCAGCAGCTTAGCCAATGAGCAGTTCTTC. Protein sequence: CASSLANEQFF.

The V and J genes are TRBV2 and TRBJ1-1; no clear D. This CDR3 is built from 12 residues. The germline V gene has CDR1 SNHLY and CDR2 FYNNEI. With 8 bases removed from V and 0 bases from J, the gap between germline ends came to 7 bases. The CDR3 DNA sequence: TGTGCCAGCTTGCTCTTGAACACTGAAGCTTTCTTT. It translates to CASLLLNTEAFF. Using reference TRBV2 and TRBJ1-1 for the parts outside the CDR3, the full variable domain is EPEVTQTPSHQVTQMGQEVILRCVPISNHLYFYWYRQILGQKVEFLVSFYNNEISEKSEIFDDQFSVERPDGSNFTLKIRSTKLEDSAMYFCASLLLNTEAFFGQGTRLTVV.

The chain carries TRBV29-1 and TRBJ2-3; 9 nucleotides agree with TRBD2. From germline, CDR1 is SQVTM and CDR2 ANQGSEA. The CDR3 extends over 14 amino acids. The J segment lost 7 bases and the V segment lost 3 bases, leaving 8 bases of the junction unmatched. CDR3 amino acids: CSVDSRGGRNTQYF. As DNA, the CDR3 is TGCAGCGTTGATTCGCGGGGGGGCCGGAATACGCAGTATTTT.

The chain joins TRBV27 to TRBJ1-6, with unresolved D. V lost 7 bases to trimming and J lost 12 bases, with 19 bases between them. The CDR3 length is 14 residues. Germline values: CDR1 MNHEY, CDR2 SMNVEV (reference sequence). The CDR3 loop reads CASTFARSGEPLHF. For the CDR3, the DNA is TGTGCCAGCACCTTTGCCCGTTCAGGTGAACCCCTCCACTTT.

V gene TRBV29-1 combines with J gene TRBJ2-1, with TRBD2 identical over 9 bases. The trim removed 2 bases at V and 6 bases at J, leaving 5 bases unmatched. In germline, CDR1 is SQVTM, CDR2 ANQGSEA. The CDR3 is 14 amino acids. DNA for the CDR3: TGCAGCGTTGAACTGGCGGGGGGGCTCAATGAGCAGTTCTTC. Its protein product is CSVELAGGLNEQFF.

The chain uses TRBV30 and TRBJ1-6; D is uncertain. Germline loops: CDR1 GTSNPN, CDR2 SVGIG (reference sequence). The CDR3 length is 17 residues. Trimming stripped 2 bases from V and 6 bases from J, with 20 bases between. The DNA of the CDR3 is TGTGCCTGGAGTAGCGTTATCGGAGCAGGATTTAATTCACCCCTCCACTTT. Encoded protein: CAWSSVIGAGFNSPLHF.

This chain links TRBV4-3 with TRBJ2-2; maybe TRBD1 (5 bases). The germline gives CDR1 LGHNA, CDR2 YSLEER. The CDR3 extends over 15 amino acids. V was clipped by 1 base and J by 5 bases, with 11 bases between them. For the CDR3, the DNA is TGCGCCAGCAGCCAAGCGACAGACAAGACCGGGGAGCTGTTTTTT. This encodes CASSQATDKTGELFF.

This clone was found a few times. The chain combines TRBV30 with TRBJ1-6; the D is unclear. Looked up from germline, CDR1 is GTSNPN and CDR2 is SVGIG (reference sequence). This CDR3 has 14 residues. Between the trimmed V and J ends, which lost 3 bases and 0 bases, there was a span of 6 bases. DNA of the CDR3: TGTGCCTGGAGGGGGAGCTCCTATAATTCACCCCTCCACTTT. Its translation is CAWRGSSYNSPLHF.

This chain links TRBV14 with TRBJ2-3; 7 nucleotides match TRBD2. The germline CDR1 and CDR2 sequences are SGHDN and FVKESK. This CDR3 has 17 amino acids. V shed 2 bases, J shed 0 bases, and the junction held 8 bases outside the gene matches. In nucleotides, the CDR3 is TGTGCCAGCAGCCAACCTAAGCGGGGAACTAGCACAGATACGCAGTATTTT. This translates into CASSQPKRGTSTDTQYF.

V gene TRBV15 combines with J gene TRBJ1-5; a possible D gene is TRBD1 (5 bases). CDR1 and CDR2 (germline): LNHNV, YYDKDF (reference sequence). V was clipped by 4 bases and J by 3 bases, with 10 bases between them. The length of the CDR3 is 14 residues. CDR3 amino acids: CATSMGDFNQPQHF. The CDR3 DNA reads TGTGCCACCAGCATGGGGGACTTCAATCAGCCCCAGCATTTT.

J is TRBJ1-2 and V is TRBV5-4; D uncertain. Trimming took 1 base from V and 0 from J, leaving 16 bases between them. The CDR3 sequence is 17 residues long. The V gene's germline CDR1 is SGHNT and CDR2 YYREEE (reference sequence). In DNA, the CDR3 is TGTGCCAGCAGCTTGAAACCCGGCGGTGGAGCTAACTATGGCTACACCTTC. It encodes CASSLKPGGGANYGYTF.

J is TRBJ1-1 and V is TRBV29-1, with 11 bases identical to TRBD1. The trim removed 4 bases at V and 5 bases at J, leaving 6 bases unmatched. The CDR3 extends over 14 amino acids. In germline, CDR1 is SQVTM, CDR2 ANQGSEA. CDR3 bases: TGCAGCGTTGCGGACAGGGGGCGAGGGACTGAAGCTTTCTTT. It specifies CSVADRGRGTEAFF.

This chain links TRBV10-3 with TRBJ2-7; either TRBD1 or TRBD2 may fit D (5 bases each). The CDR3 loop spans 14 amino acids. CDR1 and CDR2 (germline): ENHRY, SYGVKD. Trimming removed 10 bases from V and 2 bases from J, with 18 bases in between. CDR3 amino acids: CATKIGDGPYEQYF. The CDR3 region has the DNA TGTGCCACTAAGATTGGGGACGGACCCTACGAGCAGTACTTC.

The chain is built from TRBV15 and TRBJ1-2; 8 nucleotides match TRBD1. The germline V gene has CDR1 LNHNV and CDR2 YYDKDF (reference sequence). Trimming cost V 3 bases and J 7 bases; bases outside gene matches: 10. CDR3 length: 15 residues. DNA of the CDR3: TGTGCCACCAGCAGGGACAGGGCCTCCTCCGTTGGCTACACCTTC. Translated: CATSRDRASSVGYTF.

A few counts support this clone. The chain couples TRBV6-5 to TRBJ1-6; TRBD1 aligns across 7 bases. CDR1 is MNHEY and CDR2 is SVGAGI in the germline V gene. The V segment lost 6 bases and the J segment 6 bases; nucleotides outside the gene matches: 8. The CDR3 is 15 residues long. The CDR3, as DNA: TGTGCCAGCAGGCTCGACAGGGACCTTAATTCACCCCTCCACTTT. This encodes CASRLDRDLNSPLHF.